This T cell receptor beta chain was obtained from a study of human T cells and chemical hapten exposure. TCRdb redid the calling of the RACE reads with MiXCR, one entry per CDR3 protein. The table lists roughly 360,000 distinct CDR3 sequences, about 4.8% of them singletons. This clonotype has a count of ten or more. This CDR3 comprises 16 residues. V shed 1 base and J 4 bases; nucleotides not matched to a gene: 4. Germline V gives CDR1 SEHNR, CDR2 FQNEAQ (reference sequence). Time point noted: patch test 1, 2 weeks after DPC sensitization. The treatment here: therapeutic diphenylcyclopropenone sensitization with weekly scalp DPC.

The chain couples TRBV7-9 to TRBJ2-2; 9 bases map to TRBD1. The sample here was whole blood, taken in connection with sensitization to the hapten diphenylcyclopropenone (DPC). The receptor was derived from a woman between 50 and 59 years old with alopecia areata. Some clones in this sample may be carry-over from other donors' samples. Written as DNA, the CDR3 is TGTGCCAGCAGCTTAGGACAGGGGGACGCCACCGGGGAGCTGTTTTTT. Translation: CASSLGQGDATGELFF.